Presented here are 5 T cell receptor beta chains from one specimen sequenced in a study of human T cells and chemical hapten exposure. TCRdb used MiXCR to reprocess the RACE reads, holding one entry per CDR3 protein. Of roughly 89,000 distinct CDR3 sequences in the sample, 11% were seen once. This sample's time point: patch test 3, about 24 weeks after DPC sensitization. Treatment of the sample: therapeutic diphenylcyclopropenone sensitization with weekly scalp DPC. The sample consisted of whole blood, taken in connection with sensitization to the hapten diphenylcyclopropenone (DPC). Source of these receptors: a woman under 40 with alopecia areata. Some clones in this sample may be carry-over from other donors' samples.

This clonotype was found many times. The chain combines TRBV12-3 or TRBV12-4 with TRBJ1-5; D unresolved. V was shortened by 3 bases and J by 1 base, with 19 bases between the two germline ends. The CDR3 runs to 18 residues. CDR3 sequence: CASSLAQNNPRSNQPQHF. CDR3 coding DNA: TGTGCCAGCAGTTTGGCTCAGAACAACCCTCGAAGCAATCAGCCCCAGCATTTT.

This clonotype showed up just a few times. This chain uses TRBV2 with TRBJ2-7; TRBD1 aligns across 7 bases. The trim removed 6 bases at V and 3 bases at J, leaving 2 bases unmatched. Germline V gene data show CDR1 as SNHLY and CDR2 as FYNNEI. The CDR3 sequence is 12 residues long. The CDR3 spells CASRTGLYEQYF. DNA for the CDR3: TGTGCCAGCAGGACAGGGCTCTACGAGCAGTACTTC.

The table lists this clonotype with many counts. The chain employs TRBV18 and TRBJ1-2; maybe TRBD1 (5 bases). CDR3 length: 13 amino acids. The ends were cut back, 6 bases at V and 3 bases at J, with 11 bases in the middle. The germline V gene has CDR1 KGHSH and CDR2 LQKENI. The CDR3 is CASSTGTDYGYTF. The CDR3 nucleotides are TGTGCCAGCTCGACGGGGACGGACTATGGCTACACCTTC. Based on the CDR3 plus reference TRBV18 and TRBJ1-2, the full variable domain is NAGVMQNPRHLVRRRGQEARLRCSPMKGHSHVYWYRQLPEEGLKFMVYLQKENIIDESGMPKERFSAEFPKEGPSILRIQQVVRGDSAAYFCASSTGTDYGYTFGSGTRLTVV.

The chain employs TRBV29-1 and TRBJ2-7; D gene unclear. The CDR3 runs 12 residues. Germline CDR1 SQVTM, CDR2 ANQGSEA. Deletions cut 3 bases from V and 9 bases from J, with 15 bases between. This CDR3 reads CSVEGIGYGQYF. In DNA form, the CDR3 reads TGCAGCGTTGAGGGGATCGGTTATGGGCAGTACTTC.

This clonotype appeared many times. V is TRBV7-6 and J is TRBJ2-2, with 11 positions matching TRBD1. The CDR3 contains 15 residues. With V trimmed by 5 bases and J by 6 bases, 5 bases remained unmatched. Germline lookup yields CDR1 SGHVS and CDR2 FNYEAQ. In nucleotides, the CDR3 is TGTGCCAGCAGCCAGGGACAGGGGGGTCCCGGGGAGCTGTTTTTT. This encodes CASSQGQGGPGELFF.